This T cell receptor beta chain came from a study of cytomegalovirus exposure and HLA in healthy donors (dated by TCRdb to 2016 to 2017). The study in broad terms: In an earlier analysis of 450 to 750 of the donors, about 260 Gb of sequence data and some 120 million unique TCR beta sequences from about 179 million T cells were reported. An early release that covered about 600 HLA-typed donors contained approximately 320 gigabases of sequencing data and tens of millions of unique TCR sequences. Of the approximately 370 genotyped donors, roughly 80% were placed in the genetic ancestry cluster associated with self-reported Caucasian donors. The study aimed to test whether signatures of past pathogen exposure could be identified by cataloging public T cell receptors. The study profiled the T cell repertoires of 500 to 800 subjects by immunosequencing and related them to cytomegalovirus serostatus. Along with the approximately 650-subject first cohort, a separate validation cohort of 120 different subjects was used. To predict cytomegalovirus infection status, the study brought together high-throughput TCR immunosequencing, statistical association of individual TCRs with disease status, and machine learning. In a later analysis, previously published TCR beta repertoires from fewer than 750 donors were re-analyzed and high-resolution HLA genotyping was added so that TCR occurrence patterns could be studied. Rather than using new phenotypic data, the later analysis identified candidate immune exposures from TCR beta sequences and from how often those sequences occurred across donors. To decide whether each TCR beta V gene segment behaved as functional or pseudogenic, an earlier analysis of nearly 600 of the donors relied on high-throughput TCR beta sequencing. Donor age, sex, ethnicity and CMV serostatus were compiled together with the repertoire data. Genome-wide SNP genotypes for about 60% of the 666 donors were used in a later genetic analysis, which treated that subset as a discovery cohort. All discovery cohort repertoires had been generated using a single sequencing platform. Class I and class II HLA loci were covered by the typing at four-digit resolution. Typing coverage varied by locus: about 629-640 donors for A, B, C, DRB1 and DQB1; some 520 for DQA1; around 570 for DPA1; some 470 for DPB1. Roughly 5 DR-DQ haplotypes were treated as single units for association and clustering because of strong linkage in the cohort. Among some 400 genotyped donors of the cohort, an average of approximately 240,000 unique TCR beta nucleotide sequences was sequenced per donor, of which 15% to 20% were non-productive.

In regard to this clone: What this receptor recognizes is not known. No base-level quality is on record; no much larger clone is a single base apart.

Libraries came from the immunoSEQ multiplex PCR assay. The multiplex PCR relied on a mix of 60 forward primers for TCR Vbeta segments and 13 reverse primers for TCR Jbeta segments. A multiplex PCR assay on genomic DNA amplified the CDR3 region of rearranged TCR beta genes. Amplified TCR beta libraries were sequenced as 87-base-pair reads on the Illumina HiSeq System. The study's processing was this. A later analysis tallied about 77 million unique TCR beta chains across the 700 or so repertoires, and 10 million to 11 million of those chains were shared by two or more donors. To remove PCR and sequencing errors, raw reads were error-corrected and collapsed into unique sequences using a nearest-neighbor algorithm that merged closely related sequences. To assign V, D and J gene segments, CDR3 sequences were aligned to IMGT reference sequences. Each retained sequence needed at least a six-nucleotide match to both a V gene segment and a J gene segment. Rearrangements were called productive when the CDR3 lacked stop codons and stayed in frame with V and J; all others were non-productive. Following IMGT convention, CDR3 was defined as the stretch from the second conserved V-encoded cysteine to the conserved J-encoded phenylalanine. The earlier analysis of roughly 590 of the donors excluded sequences that lacked an unambiguous match to a single V gene segment. In an earlier analysis of approximately 610 of the donors, V segments were called functional above 56.7% productive rearrangements and were called segregating when the between-donor standard deviation exceeded 5%. A statistical classification framework was built for diagnosing cytomegalovirus status from the catalog of TCR beta chain sequences. In a later analysis, TCR nucleotide sequences were compared against IMGT/GENE-DB human TR gene sequences so that V and J genes could be assigned. Using the TCRdist pipeline, a later analysis assigned CDR3 sequences along with most-parsimonious VDJ recombination scenarios. In a later analysis, every TCR beta chain was defined by the combination of its CDR3 amino acid sequence and its V-gene family, and reads without a unique V-gene family were dropped. In a later analysis, fewer than 600 highly shared, low-generation-probability nucleotide sequences were removed to address suspected cross-contamination and a sequencing artifact. A later analysis calculated a clonal expansion index for each public chain from normalized within-repertoire ranks of inferred template counts. In a later analysis, generation probabilities were computed using a VDJ recombination model fitted to out-of-frame rearrangements, and the results were checked against IGoR. In a later analysis, hypergeometric tests were used to score TCR-TCR, TCR-HLA and TCR-CMV co-occurrence, with a repertoire-size bias correction applied to TCR pairs. To estimate false discovery rates, a later analysis permuted the HLA or CMV assignments 20 times. In a later analysis, co-occurring TCRs were grouped using DBSCAN, with TCRdist sequence similarity added in when clustering inside HLA-allele-positive subsets. For co-occurrence clustering, repertoires with fewer than 30,000 or more than 120,000 public chains were excluded, along with 4 to 6 repertoires with anomalous nucleotide sharing. Entries here come from immuneACCESS through TCRdb and include only in-frame sequences with V and J called. Some clones fail to appear in such tables; in the studies checked, an unresolved V gene covers under half of the shortfall, and the cause of the remainder is unknown. The D gene and trimming were derived from the DNA, and the V and J assignments and clone size from that table. This sample comprises 150,000 to 200,000 clones, 60% to 85% of them detected only once. In total, the top ten clones hold 1.1% of the sample.

The cohort was made up of 650 to 700 healthy bone marrow donors. All cohort members were sampled while nominally healthy, although unrecorded immune exposures were likely present. The donor tested CMV seronegative, placing the donor among the 350 to 400 seronegative members of the cohort. A peripheral blood sample was collected from each donor, and TCR beta sequencing was performed on peripheral blood mononuclear cells. The Qiagen DNeasy Blood Extraction Kit was used to extract genomic DNA from the blood cell samples. What the research found in general, with its limitations: Across donors, most TCR sequences were observed very rarely, whereas some public TCRs were present in many individuals. In vitro tests confirmed that three of the cytomegalovirus-associated TCR beta chains recognize cytomegalovirus antigens. This cohort had only TCR beta chains sequenced, and the lack of alpha or paired-chain data limited which features could be detected. Assigning TCR associations to individual alleles was difficult when HLA alleles, especially DR and DQ, strongly co-occurred. Because counts were too low, 15 to 20 rarely observed V segments, including chromosome 9 orphons, were excluded from the earlier analysis of roughly 580 of the donors. A cluster of highly shared sequence variants was judged likely to be a technical artifact of the sequencing pipeline. A further reported finding was that TCR beta sequences accurately predicted the HLA-A and HLA-B alleles for most subjects in the first cohort. CMV serostatus was the only immune exposure information available for the cohort. Cytomegalovirus status was reported to be diagnosed by the classifier with high specificity and sensitivity in both the original and validation cohorts. The authors suggested that the approach could potentially be generalized to other disease states and immunological phenotypes. Correlated functional status among segregating V segments might reflect linkage disequilibrium, but an unknown experimental factor could not be ruled out. According to a later genetic analysis, donors in an Asian-associated ancestry cluster had fewer N-insertions in productive TCRs than the approximately 650-donor mean. Because HLA typing was unavailable for some donors at each locus, only the typed subset was used in association tests. The study listed 164 TCR beta chains as associated with cytomegalovirus. V-gene and J-gene trimming of TCR beta chains was associated with a missense DCLRE1C variant in a later genetic analysis, and the association was replicated in an independent cohort. Compared with equally common non-associated chains, HLA-associated TCR beta chains in a later analysis were more clonally expanded and had lower generation probabilities. Specific HLA alleles were associated with roughly 17,000 TCR beta sequences at a false discovery rate of 0.05 in a later analysis. In a later analysis, several top co-occurrence clusters were reported to appear linked to parvovirus B19, influenza, CMV and Epstein-Barr virus. In a later analysis, most CMV-associated TCR beta chains were found to appear HLA-restricted, with HLA associations seemingly driven largely by CMV exposure. In an earlier analysis of several hundred of the donors, most TCR beta V segments were observed in productive rearrangements about 87% or about 30% of the time, broadly matching IMGT annotations. In a later analysis, TCR association rates were found to vary across HLA loci, with the most associated TCRs seen for DRB1 alleles and the fewest for HLA-C alleles. The presence/absence analyses assumed that sequencing depth was roughly uniform across donors, and that assumption may not be true.

The clonotype was recovered from a woman in her forties in good health and CMV-seronegative. The sample comprised PBMCs.

The CDR3 loop reads CASSFGGEGTGELFF. The sequence in DNA is TGTGCCAGCAGCTTTGGTGGGGAGGGCACCGGGGAGCTGTTTTTT. The V gene is TRBV7-2 and the J gene is TRBJ2-2, with 7 bases matching TRBD2. CDR1 SGHTA and CDR2 FQGNSA were looked up in the germline V gene. Reading from cysteine to phenylalanine, the CDR3 counts 15 amino acids. Here the CDR3 DNA is all that survives: 45 bases in frame from base 1. V trim: 3 bases; J trim: 4 bases; unmatched bases: 5.